Reported below is one T cell receptor (beta chain). Sample time point: week 3, after first cycle of checkpoint inhibitor. TCRdb's copy holds only in-frame clones and misses some; the assay was immunoSEQ multiplex PCR. This table holds about 28,000 clones, around 80% found once. This record comes from a study of blood T cell dynamics during melanoma immunotherapy. The V gene lost 2 bases and the J gene lost 3 bases, with 14 bases spanning the gap. This CDR3 is built from 16 residues. Germline CDR1 reads KGHSH; CDR2 reads LQKENI. Material: blood, obtained from a patient treated with checkpoint blockade. The chain employs TRBV18 and TRBJ2-1; TRBD2 is a possible D gene (6 bases). This sequence originates from a human donor with melanoma. Here the CDR3 reads CASSPGNGRVYNEQFF. The DNA for the CDR3 is TGTGCCAGCTCACCAGGAAACGGGAGAGTCTACAATGAGCAGTTCTTC.